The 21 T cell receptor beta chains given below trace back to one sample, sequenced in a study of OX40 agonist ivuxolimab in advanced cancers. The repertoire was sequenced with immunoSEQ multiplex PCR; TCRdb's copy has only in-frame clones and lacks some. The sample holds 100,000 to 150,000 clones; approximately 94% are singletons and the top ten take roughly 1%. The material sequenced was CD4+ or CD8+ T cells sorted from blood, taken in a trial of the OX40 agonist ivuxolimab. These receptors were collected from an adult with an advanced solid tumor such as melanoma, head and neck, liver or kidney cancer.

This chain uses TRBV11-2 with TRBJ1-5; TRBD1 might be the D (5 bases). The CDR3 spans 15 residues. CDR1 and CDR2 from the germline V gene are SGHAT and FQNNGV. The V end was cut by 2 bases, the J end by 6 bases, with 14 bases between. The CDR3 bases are TGTGCCAGCAGCTTACCCCCTCAGGGAGGTCAGCCCCAGCATTTT. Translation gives CASSLPPQGGQPQHF.

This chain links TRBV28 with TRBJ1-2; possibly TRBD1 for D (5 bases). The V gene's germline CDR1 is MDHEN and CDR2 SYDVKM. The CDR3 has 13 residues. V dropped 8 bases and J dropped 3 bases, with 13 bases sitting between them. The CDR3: CASGGVGDYGYTF. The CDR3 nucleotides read TGTGCCAGCGGGGGGGTAGGTGACTATGGCTACACCTTC.

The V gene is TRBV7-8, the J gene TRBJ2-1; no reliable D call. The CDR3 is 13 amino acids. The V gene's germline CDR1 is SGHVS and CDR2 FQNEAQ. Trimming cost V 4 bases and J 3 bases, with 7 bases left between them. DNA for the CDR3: TGTGCCAGCAGCTCCCTTCACTACAATGAGCAGTTCTTC. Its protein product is CASSSLHYNEQFF. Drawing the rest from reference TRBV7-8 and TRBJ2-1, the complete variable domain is GAGVSQSPRYKVAKRGQDVALRCDPISGHVSLFWYQQALGQGPEFLTYFQNEAQLDKSGLPSDRFFAERPEGSVSTLKIQRTQQEDSAVYLCASSSLHYNEQFFGPGTRLTVL.

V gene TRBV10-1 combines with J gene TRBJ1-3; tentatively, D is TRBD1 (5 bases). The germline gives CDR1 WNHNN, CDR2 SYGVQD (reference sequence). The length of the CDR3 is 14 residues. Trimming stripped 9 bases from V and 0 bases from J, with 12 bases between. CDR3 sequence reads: CASASGGSGNTIYF. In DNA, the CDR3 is TGCGCCAGTGCCTCGGGGGGCTCTGGAAACACCATATATTTT.

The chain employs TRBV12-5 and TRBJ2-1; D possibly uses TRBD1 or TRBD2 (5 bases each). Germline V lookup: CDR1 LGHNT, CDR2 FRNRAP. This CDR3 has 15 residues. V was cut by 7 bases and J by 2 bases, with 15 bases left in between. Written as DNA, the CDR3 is TGTGCTAGTGTTCCTTATGAGGGGACCTACAATGAGCAGTTCTTC. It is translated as CASVPYEGTYNEQFF.

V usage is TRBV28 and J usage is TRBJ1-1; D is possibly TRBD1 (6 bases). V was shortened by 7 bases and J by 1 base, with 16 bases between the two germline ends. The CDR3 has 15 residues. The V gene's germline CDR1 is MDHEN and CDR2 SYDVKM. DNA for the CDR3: TGTGCCAGCACCATAGGGGGGAACGCGAACACTGAAGCTTTCTTT. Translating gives CASTIGGNANTEAFF.

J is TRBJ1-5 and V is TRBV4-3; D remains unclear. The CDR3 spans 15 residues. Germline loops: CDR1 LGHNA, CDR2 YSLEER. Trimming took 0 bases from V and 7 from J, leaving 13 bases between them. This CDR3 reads CASSQDIAGTQPQHF. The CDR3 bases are TGCGCCAGCAGCCAAGATATTGCAGGTACGCAGCCCCAGCATTTT.

The CDR3 coding sequence is TGTGCCAGCAGCCCAGGACAGACCTACGAGCAGTACTTC. It translates to CASSPGQTYEQYF. V and J are TRBV6-1 and TRBJ2-7; D is perhaps TRBD1 (6 bases). V shed 6 bases and J shed 2 bases, with 11 bases lying between them. CDR1 and CDR2 (germline): MNHNS, SASEGT. This CDR3 region has 13 residues.

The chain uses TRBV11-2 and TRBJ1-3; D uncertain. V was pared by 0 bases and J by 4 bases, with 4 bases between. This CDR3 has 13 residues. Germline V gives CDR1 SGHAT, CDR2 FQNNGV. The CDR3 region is CASSLDRGNTIYF. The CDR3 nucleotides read TGTGCCAGCAGCTTAGATCGGGGAAACACCATATATTTT.

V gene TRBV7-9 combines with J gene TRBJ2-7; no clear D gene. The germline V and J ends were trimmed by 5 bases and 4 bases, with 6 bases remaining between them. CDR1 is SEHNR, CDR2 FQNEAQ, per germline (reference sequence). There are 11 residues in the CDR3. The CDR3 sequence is CASSEEYEQYF. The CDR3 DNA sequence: TGTGCCAGCAGCGAGGAATACGAGCAGTACTTC.

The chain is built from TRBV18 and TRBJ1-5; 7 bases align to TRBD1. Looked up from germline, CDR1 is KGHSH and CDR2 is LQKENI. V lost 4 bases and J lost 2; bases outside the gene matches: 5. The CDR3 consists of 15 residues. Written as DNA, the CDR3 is TGTGCCAGCTCACTACCCAGGGGGGGCAATCAGCCCCAGCATTTT. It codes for CASSLPRGGNQPQHF.

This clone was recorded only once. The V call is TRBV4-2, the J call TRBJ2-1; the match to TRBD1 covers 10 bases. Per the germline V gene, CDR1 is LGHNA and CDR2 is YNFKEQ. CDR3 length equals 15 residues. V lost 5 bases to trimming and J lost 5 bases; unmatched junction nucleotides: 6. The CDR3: CASSSGTGVNNEQFF. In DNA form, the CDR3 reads TGTGCCAGCAGCTCCGGGACAGGGGTGAACAATGAGCAGTTCTTC.

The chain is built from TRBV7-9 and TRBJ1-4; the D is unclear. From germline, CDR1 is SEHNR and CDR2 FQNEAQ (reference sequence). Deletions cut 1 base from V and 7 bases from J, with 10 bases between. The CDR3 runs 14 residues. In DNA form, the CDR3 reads TGTGCCAGCAGCTTAGGGCAGATAAGTGAAAAACTGTTTTTT. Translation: CASSLGQISEKLFF.

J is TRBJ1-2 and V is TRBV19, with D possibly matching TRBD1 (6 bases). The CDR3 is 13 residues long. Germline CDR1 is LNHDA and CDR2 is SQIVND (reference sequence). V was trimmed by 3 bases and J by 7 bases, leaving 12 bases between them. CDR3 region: CASSITGTSGYTF. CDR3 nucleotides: TGTGCCAGTAGTATTACCGGGACATCTGGCTACACCTTC.

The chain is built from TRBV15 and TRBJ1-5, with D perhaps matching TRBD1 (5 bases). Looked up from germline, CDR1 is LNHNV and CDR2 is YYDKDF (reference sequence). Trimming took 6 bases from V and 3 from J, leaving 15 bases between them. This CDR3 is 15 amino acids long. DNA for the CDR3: TGTGCCACCAGAGGCGGGCAGGGACTCAATCAGCCCCAGCATTTT. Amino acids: CATRGGQGLNQPQHF.

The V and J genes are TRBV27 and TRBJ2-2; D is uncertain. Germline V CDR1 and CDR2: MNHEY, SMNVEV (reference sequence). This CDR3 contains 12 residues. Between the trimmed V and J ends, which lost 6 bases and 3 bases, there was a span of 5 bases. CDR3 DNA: TGTGCCAGCAGAACATACACCGGGGAGCTGTTTTTT. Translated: CASRTYTGELFF.

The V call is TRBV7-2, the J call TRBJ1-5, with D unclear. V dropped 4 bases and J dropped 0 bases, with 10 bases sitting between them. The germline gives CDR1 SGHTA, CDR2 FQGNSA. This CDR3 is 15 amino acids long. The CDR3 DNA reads TGTGCCAGCAGCTACCAGACGGATAGCAATCAGCCCCAGCATTTT. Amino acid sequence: CASSYQTDSNQPQHF.

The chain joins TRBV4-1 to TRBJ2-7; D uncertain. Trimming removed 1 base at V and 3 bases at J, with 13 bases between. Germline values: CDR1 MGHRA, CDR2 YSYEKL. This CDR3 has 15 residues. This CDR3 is CASSQVGATFYEQYF. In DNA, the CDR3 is TGCGCCAGCAGCCAAGTTGGAGCAACATTCTACGAGCAGTACTTC.

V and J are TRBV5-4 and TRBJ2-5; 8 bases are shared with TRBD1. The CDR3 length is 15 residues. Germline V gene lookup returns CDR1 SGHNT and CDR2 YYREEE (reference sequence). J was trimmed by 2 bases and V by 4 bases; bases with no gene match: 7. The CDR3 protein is CASSDARTGQETQYF. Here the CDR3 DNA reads TGTGCCAGCAGCGACGCCCGGACAGGGCAAGAGACCCAGTACTTC.

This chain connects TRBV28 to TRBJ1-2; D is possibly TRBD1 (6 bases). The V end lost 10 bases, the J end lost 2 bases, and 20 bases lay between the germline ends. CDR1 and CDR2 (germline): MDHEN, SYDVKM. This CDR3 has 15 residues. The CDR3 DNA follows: TGTGCCACCATAGATGGGGGCAGGCGAAACTATGGCTACACCTTC. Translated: CATIDGGRRNYGYTF.

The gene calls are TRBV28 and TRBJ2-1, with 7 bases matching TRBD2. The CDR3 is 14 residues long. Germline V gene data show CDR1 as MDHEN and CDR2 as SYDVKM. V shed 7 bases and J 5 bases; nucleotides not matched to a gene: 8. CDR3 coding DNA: TGTGCCAGCACCCGAAGCGCGGGAGACAATGAGCAGTTCTTC. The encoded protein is CASTRSAGDNEQFF.